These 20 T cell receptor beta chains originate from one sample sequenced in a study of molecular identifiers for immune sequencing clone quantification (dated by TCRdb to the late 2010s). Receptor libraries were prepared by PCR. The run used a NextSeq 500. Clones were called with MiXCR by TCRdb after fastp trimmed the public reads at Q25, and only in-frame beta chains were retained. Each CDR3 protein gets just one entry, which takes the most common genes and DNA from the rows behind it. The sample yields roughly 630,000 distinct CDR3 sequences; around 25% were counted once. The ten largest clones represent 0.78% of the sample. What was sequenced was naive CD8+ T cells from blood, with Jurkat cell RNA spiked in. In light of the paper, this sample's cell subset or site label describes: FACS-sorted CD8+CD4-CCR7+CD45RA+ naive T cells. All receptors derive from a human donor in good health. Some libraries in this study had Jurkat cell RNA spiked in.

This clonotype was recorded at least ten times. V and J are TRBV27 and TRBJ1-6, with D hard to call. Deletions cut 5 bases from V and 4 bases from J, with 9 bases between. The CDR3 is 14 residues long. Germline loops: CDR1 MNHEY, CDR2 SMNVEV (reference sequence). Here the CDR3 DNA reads TGTGCCAGCAGTCACCGGGGTTATAATTCACCCCTCCACTTT. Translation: CASSHRGYNSPLHF.

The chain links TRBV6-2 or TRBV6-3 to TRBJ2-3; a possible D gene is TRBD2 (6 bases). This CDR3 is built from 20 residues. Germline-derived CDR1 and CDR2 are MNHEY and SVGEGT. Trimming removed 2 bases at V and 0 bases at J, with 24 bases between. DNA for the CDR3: TGTGCCAGCAGTTACGTACCGGTGGGTAGCGGACTTCCTAGCACAGATACGCAGTATTTT. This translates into CASSYVPVGSGLPSTDTQYF.

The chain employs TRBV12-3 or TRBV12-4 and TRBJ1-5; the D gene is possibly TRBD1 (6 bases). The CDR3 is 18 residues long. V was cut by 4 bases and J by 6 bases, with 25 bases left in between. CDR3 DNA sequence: TGTGCCAGCAGTTATTCGGGGGGCGGCAGGTCCGGCCCTCAGCCCCAGCATTTT. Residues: CASSYSGGGRSGPQPQHF.

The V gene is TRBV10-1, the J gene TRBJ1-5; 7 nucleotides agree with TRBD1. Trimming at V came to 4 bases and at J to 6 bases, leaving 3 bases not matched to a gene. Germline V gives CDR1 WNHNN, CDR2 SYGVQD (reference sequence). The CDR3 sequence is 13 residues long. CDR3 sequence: CASSAQGGQPQHF. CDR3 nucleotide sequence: TGCGCCAGCAGTGCCCAGGGGGGTCAGCCCCAGCATTTT.

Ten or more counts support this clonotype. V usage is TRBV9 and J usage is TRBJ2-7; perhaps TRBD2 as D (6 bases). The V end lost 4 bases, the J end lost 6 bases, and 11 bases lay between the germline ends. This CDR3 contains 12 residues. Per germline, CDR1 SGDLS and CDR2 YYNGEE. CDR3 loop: CASSYGGSEQYF. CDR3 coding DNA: TGTGCCAGCAGCTATGGGGGGTCCGAGCAGTACTTC.

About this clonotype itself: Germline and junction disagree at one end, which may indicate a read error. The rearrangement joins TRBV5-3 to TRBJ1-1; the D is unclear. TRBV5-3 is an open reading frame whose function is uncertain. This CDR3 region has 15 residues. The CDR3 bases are TGTGCCAGCAGCTTCTTGGCGGGCGAGAACACTGAAGCTTTCTTT. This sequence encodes CASSFLAGENTEAFF.

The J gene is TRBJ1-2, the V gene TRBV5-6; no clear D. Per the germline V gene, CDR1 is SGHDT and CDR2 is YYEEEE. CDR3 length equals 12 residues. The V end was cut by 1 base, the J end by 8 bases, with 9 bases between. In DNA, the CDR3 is TGTGCCAGCAGCTTGATAGATTCGGGCTACACCTTC. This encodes CASSLIDSGYTF.

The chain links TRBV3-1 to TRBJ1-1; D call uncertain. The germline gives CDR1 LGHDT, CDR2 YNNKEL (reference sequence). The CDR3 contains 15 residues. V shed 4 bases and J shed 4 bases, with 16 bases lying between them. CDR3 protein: CASSPGAGESTEAFF. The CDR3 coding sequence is TGTGCCAGCAGCCCAGGAGCCGGGGAGAGCACTGAAGCTTTCTTT.

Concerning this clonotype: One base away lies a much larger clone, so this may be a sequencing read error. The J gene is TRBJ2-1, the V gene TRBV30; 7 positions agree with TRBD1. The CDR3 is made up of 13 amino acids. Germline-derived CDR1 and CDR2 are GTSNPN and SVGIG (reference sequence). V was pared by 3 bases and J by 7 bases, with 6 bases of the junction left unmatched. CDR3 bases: TGTGCCTGGAGGCGGACAGGAGGTAATGAGCAGTTCTTC. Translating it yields CAWRRTGGNEQFF.

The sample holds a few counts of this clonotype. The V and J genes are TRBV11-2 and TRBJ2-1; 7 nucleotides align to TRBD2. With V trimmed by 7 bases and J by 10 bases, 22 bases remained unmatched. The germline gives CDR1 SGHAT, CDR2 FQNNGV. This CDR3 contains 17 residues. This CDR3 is CASTPGGSGYIQWEQFF. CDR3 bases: TGTGCCAGCACCCCGGGGGGTAGCGGCTATATACAATGGGAGCAGTTCTTC.

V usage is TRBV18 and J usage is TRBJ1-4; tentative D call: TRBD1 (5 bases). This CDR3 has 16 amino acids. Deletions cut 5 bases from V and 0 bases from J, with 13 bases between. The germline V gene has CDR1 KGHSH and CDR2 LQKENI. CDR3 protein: CASSSSGRATNEKLFF. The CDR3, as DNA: TGTGCCAGCTCATCTTCGGGGCGAGCAACTAATGAAAAACTGTTTTTT.

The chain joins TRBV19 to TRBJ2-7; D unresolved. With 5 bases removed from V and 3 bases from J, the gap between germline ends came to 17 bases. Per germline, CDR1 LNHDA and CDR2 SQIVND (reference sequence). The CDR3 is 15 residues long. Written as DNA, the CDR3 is TGTGCCAGTAGTCCTGCCGGGCTGACGGGCTACGAGCAGTACTTC. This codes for CASSPAGLTGYEQYF. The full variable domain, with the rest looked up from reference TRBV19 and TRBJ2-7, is DGGITQSPKYLFRKEGQNVTLSCEQNLNHDAMYWYRQDPGQGLRLIYYSQIVNDFQKGDIAEGYSVSREKKESFPLTVTSAQKNPTAFYLCASSPAGLTGYEQYFGPGTRLTVT.

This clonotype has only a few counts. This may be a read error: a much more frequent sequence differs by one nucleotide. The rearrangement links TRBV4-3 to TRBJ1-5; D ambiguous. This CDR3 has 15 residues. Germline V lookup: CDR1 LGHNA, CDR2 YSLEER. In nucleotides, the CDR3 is TGCGCCGGCAGCCAAGATCTGGGGTTGGGGCAGCCCCAGCATTTT. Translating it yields CAGSQDLGLGQPQHF.

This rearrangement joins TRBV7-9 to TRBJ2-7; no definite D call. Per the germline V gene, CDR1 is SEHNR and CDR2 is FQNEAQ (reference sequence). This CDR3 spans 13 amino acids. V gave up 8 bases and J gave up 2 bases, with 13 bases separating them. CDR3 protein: CASGQDATYEQYF. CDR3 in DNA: TGTGCCAGCGGCCAGGACGCAACCTACGAGCAGTACTTC.

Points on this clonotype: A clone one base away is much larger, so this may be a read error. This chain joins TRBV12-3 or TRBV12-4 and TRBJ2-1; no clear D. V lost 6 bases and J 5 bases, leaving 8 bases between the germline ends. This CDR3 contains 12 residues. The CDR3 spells CASSQPHNEQFF. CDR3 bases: TGTGCCAGCAGCCAACCCCACAATGAGCAGTTCTTC.

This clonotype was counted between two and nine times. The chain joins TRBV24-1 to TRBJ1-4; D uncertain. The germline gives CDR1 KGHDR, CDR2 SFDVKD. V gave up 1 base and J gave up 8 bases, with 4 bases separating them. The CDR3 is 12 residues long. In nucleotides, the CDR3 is TGTGCCACCAGTGATTTTGGCGAAAAACTGTTTTTT. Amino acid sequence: CATSDFGEKLFF.

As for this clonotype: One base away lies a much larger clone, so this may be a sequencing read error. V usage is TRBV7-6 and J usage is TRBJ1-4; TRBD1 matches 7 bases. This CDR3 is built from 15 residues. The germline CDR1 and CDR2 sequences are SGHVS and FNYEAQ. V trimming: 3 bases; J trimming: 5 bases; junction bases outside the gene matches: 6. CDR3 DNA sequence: TGTGCCAGCAGCTTCGAAGGACAGGACAATGAAAAACTGTTTTTT. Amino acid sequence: CASSFEGQDNEKLFF.

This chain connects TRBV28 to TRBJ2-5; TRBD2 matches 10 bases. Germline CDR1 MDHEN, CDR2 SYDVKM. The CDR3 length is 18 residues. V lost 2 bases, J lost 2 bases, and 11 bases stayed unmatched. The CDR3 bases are TGTGCCAGCAGTTTAGCACTAGCGGGAATGAAAACACAAGAGACCCAGTACTTC. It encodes CASSLALAGMKTQETQYF.

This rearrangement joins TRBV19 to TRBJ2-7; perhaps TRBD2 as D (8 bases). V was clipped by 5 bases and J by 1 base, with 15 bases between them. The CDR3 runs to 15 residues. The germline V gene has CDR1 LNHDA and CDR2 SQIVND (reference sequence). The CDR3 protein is CASSGTAGESYEQYF. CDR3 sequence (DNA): TGTGCCAGTAGTGGGACAGCGGGAGAGTCCTACGAGCAGTACTTC.

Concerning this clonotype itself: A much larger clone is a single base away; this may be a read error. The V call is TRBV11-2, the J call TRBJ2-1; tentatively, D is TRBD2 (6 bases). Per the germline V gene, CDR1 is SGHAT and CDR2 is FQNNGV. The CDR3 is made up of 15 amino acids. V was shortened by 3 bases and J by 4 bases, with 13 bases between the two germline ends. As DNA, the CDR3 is TGTGCCAGCAGCTTGACCCCCGGAGGGTACAATGAGCAGTTCTTC. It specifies CASSLTPGGYNEQFF.